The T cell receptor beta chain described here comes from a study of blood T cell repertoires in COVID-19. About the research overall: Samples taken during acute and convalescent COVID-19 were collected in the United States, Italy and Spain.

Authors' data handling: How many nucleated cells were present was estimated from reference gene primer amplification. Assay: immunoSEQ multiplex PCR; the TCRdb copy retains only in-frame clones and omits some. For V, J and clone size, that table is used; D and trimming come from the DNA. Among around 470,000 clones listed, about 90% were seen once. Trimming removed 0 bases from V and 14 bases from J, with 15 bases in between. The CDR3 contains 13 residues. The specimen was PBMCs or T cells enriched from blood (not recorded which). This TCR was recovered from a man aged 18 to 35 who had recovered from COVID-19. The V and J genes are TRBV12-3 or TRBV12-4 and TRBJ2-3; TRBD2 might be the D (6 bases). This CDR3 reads CASSLATGTWAYF. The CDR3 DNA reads TGTGCCAGCAGTTTAGCAACCGGGACTTGGGCGTATTTT.